This T cell receptor beta chain was retrieved from a study of T-cell reconstitution after alpha-beta-depleted transplantation in children. Overall study results and limits: Some patients' high day-60 TCRbeta diversity was traced to surviving recipient T cells and thymic progenitors. Reportedly, roughly two months post-transplant, alpha-beta T cells arose from several hundred expanded graft clones. At one year after transplant, newly produced T cells mostly accounted for T-cell counts and diversity.

The CDR3 sequence is 11 residues long. Trimming removed 6 bases at V and 7 bases at J, with 10 bases between. Germline V gene data show CDR1 as SNHLY and CDR2 as FYNNEI. This clonotype was recorded many times. Its antigen is unknown. As it was prepared, the TCRbeta library received unique molecular identifiers. TCRdb ran MiXCR on the PCR reads and lists one entry per CDR3 protein. The sample consists of around 180,000 distinct CDR3 sequences, 11% of them appearing once. V gene TRBV2 combines with J gene TRBJ2-7; D gene unclear. The source of this sequence is a boy aged 2 to 9 with acute myeloid leukemia, due to receive a stem cell transplant. The sample here was PBMCs, taken before TCRalphabeta/CD19-depleted stem cell transplant. CDR3 in DNA: TGTGCCAGCAGGTATCACGTGGAGCAGTACGTC. Translation: CASRYHVEQYV.